This TCR beta chain was retrieved from a study of T cell changes during pregnancy in multiple sclerosis. Sequencing used immunoSEQ multiplex PCR; TCRdb keeps in-frame clones, though not all of them. The data hold under 50,000 clones, with just over 90% observed a single time. Germline-derived CDR1 and CDR2 are SGDLS and YYNGEE. The CDR3 covers 15 residues. Losses at the gene ends were 0 bases for V and 5 bases for J; bases not matched to a gene: 7. Sequences were derived from CD4+ T cells from peripheral blood mononuclear cells, sampled in the third trimester of pregnancy. The chain has TRBV9 and TRBJ1-1; TRBD1 aligns across 7 bases. This TCR was sampled from a female donor with multiple sclerosis, enrolled in a pregnancy study. The CDR3 loop reads CASSVDTGARTEAFF. CDR3 in DNA: TGTGCCAGCAGCGTAGATACAGGGGCAAGGACTGAAGCTTTCTTT.